This TCR beta chain was identified during a study of beta chain features in type 1 diabetes. Expressed TCRB transcripts got sequenced, as all isolated RNA was reverse transcribed. The method was immunoSEQ multiplex PCR; TCRdb's version includes in-frame clones alone and lacks a portion of them. The sample lists hundreds of thousands of clones; approximately 30% were seen once. CDR3 length: 15 residues. Per the germline V gene, CDR1 is GTSNPN and CDR2 is SVGIG (reference sequence). V lost 2 bases and J 6 bases, leaving 18 bases between the germline ends. This clone was counted a few times. The antigen is unknown. General observations from the study: Any HLA type influence on TCRB rearrangement was left unresolved here.

Staining for CD45RO/CCR7/CD25/CD127/CD95/CD27 allowed sorting of CD4+ naive, central memory, regulatory and stem cell-like memory cells. Material: naive CD4+ T cells from blood. This clonotype was sampled from a man between 18 and 29 years old in good health. This chain links TRBV30 with TRBJ2-3; D ambiguous. CDR3 in amino acids: CAWSSPGSAGDTQYF. CDR3 coding DNA: TGTGCCTGGAGTTCGCCCGGGTCCGCCGGGGATACGCAGTATTTT. Full variable domain (rest looked up from reference TRBV30 and TRBJ2-3): SQTIHQWPATLVQPVGSPLSLECTVEGTSNPNLYWYRQAAGRGLQLLFYSVGIGQISSEVPQNLSASRPQDRQFILSSKKLLLSDSGFYLCAWSSPGSAGDTQYFGPGTRLTVL.